This passage covers 32 T cell receptor beta chains from one sample sequenced in a study of shared T cell receptors in the human thymus. Method: immunoSEQ multiplex PCR; TCRdb's copy keeps in-frame clones and lacks some. This sample has 630,000 or so clones, with about 89% found just once. The same data also went into a second study, on human thymus T cells.

Sequencing input: thymocytes. Receptors were obtained from a boy younger than two with a congenital heart defect.

The chain uses TRBV5-1 and TRBJ2-3, with D maybe TRBD2 (6 bases). The germline V gene encodes CDR1 SGHRS and CDR2 YFSETQ. Trimming cost V 4 bases and J 0 bases, with 15 bases left between them. This CDR3 is built from 16 residues. This chain's CDR3 is CASSQGDFTSTDTQYF. The CDR3 DNA follows: TGCGCCAGCAGCCAAGGGGACTTCACTAGCACAGATACGCAGTATTTT.

CDR3 DNA sequence: TGTGCCAGCAGTTTCCGCACACCAACAGGTAACAATCAGCCCCAGCATTTT. This encodes CASSFRTPTGNNQPQHF. The chain uses TRBV28 and TRBJ1-5; possible D gene TRBD1, 5 bases. Germline assignment: CDR1 MDHEN and CDR2 SYDVKM. Trimming shortened V by 3 bases and J by 3 bases, and 18 bases separated the two germline ends. This CDR3 comprises 17 residues.

The V call is TRBV28, the J call TRBJ2-1; TRBD2 agrees at 12 bases. V was pared by 5 bases and J by 2 bases, with 1 base of the junction left unmatched. Germline CDR1 reads MDHEN; CDR2 reads SYDVKM. This CDR3 is built from 15 residues. This chain's CDR3 is CASSRTSGTYNEQFF. The CDR3 nucleotides read TGTGCCAGCAGTCGGACTAGCGGGACCTACAATGAGCAGTTCTTC.

The chain uses TRBV7-2 and TRBJ2-6, with a tentative D call TRBD1 (6 bases). Trimming shortened V by 1 base and J by 1 base, and 14 bases separated the two germline ends. Germline values: CDR1 SGHTA, CDR2 FQGNSA. The CDR3 covers 18 residues. CDR3 residues: CASSLEDSCASGANVLTF. CDR3 DNA: TGTGCCAGCAGCTTAGAGGACAGTTGTGCTTCTGGGGCCAACGTCCTGACTTTC.

The J gene is TRBJ1-2, the V gene TRBV10-3; unclear D gene. The V end was cut by 2 bases, the J end by 6 bases, with 4 bases between. Germline CDR1 ENHRY, CDR2 SYGVKD. This CDR3 contains 11 residues. CDR3 DNA sequence: TGTGCCATCAGTGAGGAGGATGGCTACACCTTC. Its protein product is CAISEEDGYTF.

The chain recombines TRBV28 with TRBJ1-2; D not certain. CDR1 is MDHEN and CDR2 is SYDVKM in the germline V gene. CDR3 length equals 14 residues. Trimming took 2 bases from V and 5 from J, leaving 12 bases between them. The CDR3 protein is CASSLPGINYGYTF. The CDR3 DNA follows: TGTGCCAGCAGTTTACCGGGAATCAATTATGGCTACACCTTC.

The J gene is TRBJ2-1, the V gene TRBV7-2; TRBD2 agrees at 12 bases. The CDR3 spans 15 residues. J gave up 6 bases and V 6 bases, and 6 bases lay outside the gene matches. Germline V gene sequence: CDR1 SGHTA, CDR2 FQGNSA. The CDR3 DNA reads as TGTGCCAGCAGGGTCACTAGCGGGGGGTTCAATGAGCAGTTCTTC. Protein sequence: CASRVTSGGFNEQFF.

V usage is TRBV5-1 and J usage is TRBJ2-7; the match to TRBD1 covers 8 bases. This CDR3 contains 14 residues. CDR1 is SGHRS and CDR2 is YFSETQ in the germline V gene. V was pared by 4 bases and J by 3 bases, with 6 bases of the junction left unmatched. In DNA, the CDR3 is TGCGCCAGCAGCACCTTACAGGGGGACTACGAGCAGTACTTC. Its protein is CASSTLQGDYEQYF.

V gene TRBV29-1 combines with J gene TRBJ2-1; D not certain. This CDR3 has 13 amino acids. Trimming shortened V by 4 bases and J by 0 bases, and 7 bases separated the two germline ends. Germline assignment: CDR1 SQVTM and CDR2 ANQGSEA. CDR3 protein: CSVVGRSYNEQFF. CDR3 sequence (DNA): TGCAGCGTTGTGGGCCGCTCCTACAATGAGCAGTTCTTC.

The chain combines TRBV9 with TRBJ1-4; 8 bases are shared with TRBD1. Trimming at V came to 4 bases and at J to 6 bases, leaving 5 bases not matched to a gene. Germline CDR1 SGDLS, CDR2 YYNGEE. The CDR3 length is 14 residues. Here the CDR3 reads CASSRGQGYEKLFF. The DNA for the CDR3 is TGTGCCAGCAGCCGCGGACAGGGCTATGAAAAACTGTTTTTT.

The rearrangement links TRBV19 to TRBJ2-1, with TRBD1 as a possible D gene (6 bases). Germline V CDR1 and CDR2: LNHDA, SQIVND (reference sequence). The V and J ends lost 6 bases and 3 bases respectively, with 15 bases between them. This CDR3 contains 15 residues. CDR3 DNA: TGTGCCAGTAGCCTCGAGGGGGATCTCTACAATGAGCAGTTCTTC. Protein product: CASSLEGDLYNEQFF.

The CDR3 bases are TGCAGCGTTTCACTCCAAGAGACCCAGTACTTC. Protein sequence: CSVSLQETQYF. The chain uses TRBV29-1 and TRBJ2-5; D gene ambiguous. This CDR3 is built from 11 residues. Germline assignment: CDR1 SQVTM and CDR2 ANQGSEA. V lost 5 bases and J 1 base, leaving 5 bases between the germline ends.

This rearrangement joins TRBV2 to TRBJ2-3; TRBD2 agrees at 9 bases. Germline trimming cut 4 bases from V and 2 bases from J; bases unmatched to any gene: 10. The CDR3 sequence is 17 residues long. The germline CDR1 and CDR2 sequences are SNHLY and FYNNEI. CDR3 bases: TGTGCCAGCAGTGTTGCGGGGGGGCAAGGATTCACAGATACGCAGTATTTT. Its translation is CASSVAGGQGFTDTQYF.

This clone was counted between two and nine times. One end of the junction fails to match germline, which may point to a read error. V gene TRBV27 combines with J gene TRBJ1-6, with D hard to call. This CDR3 comprises 16 residues. Germline V CDR1 and CDR2: MNHEY, SMNVEV (reference sequence). CDR3 in amino acids: CASSPYPDSYNSPLHF. The CDR3 DNA reads as TGTGCCAGCAGTCCCTATCCAGACTCCTATAATTCCCCCCTCCACTTT.

V usage is TRBV28 and J usage is TRBJ1-1, with TRBD1 matching 9 bases. CDR1 and CDR2 (germline): MDHEN, SYDVKM. The CDR3 sequence is 16 residues long. J lost 1 base, V lost 0 bases, and 3 bases had no gene match. The CDR3 coding sequence is TGTGCCAGCAGTTTATGGGACAGGGGATCGAACACTGAAGCTTTCTTT. Residues: CASSLWDRGSNTEAFF.

This chain connects TRBV30 to TRBJ1-3, with a tentative D call TRBD1 (5 bases). V was trimmed by 3 bases and J by 0 bases, leaving 18 bases between them. This CDR3 has 17 amino acids. Germline assignment: CDR1 GTSNPN and CDR2 SVGIG (reference sequence). CDR3 residues: CAWRTDTSYVSGNTIYF. The CDR3 DNA follows: TGTGCCTGGAGAACGGACACGTCCTATGTCTCTGGAAACACCATATATTTT. Together with reference TRBV30 and TRBJ1-3, the CDR3 gives the full variable domain: SQTIHQWPATLVQPVGSPLSLECTVEGTSNPNLYWYRQAAGRGLQLLFYSVGIGQISSEVPQNLSASRPQDRQFILSSKKLLLSDSGFYLCAWRTDTSYVSGNTIYFGEGSWLTVV.

The gene calls are TRBV7-2 and TRBJ2-1, with D perhaps matching TRBD1 (5 bases). This CDR3 is 15 amino acids long. The germline CDR1 and CDR2 sequences are SGHTA and FQGNSA. The V and J ends lost 3 bases and 4 bases respectively, with 13 bases between them. CDR3 coding DNA: TGTGCCAGCAGCTTGCGGACACACCTTTACAATGAGCAGTTCTTC. As protein: CASSLRTHLYNEQFF.

This chain connects TRBV30 to TRBJ2-3; 11 bases are shared with TRBD2. This CDR3 region has 16 residues. Germline V lookup: CDR1 GTSNPN, CDR2 SVGIG (reference sequence). The V segment lost 3 bases and the J segment 9 bases; nucleotides outside the gene matches: 14. CDR3 sequence: CAWRWGTSGSPDTQYF. The CDR3 region has the DNA TGTGCCTGGAGGTGGGGGACTAGCGGCTCGCCGGACACGCAGTATTTT.

The J gene is TRBJ1-3, the V gene TRBV6-1; TRBD1 agrees at 7 bases. The CDR3 contains 14 residues. Per germline, CDR1 MNHNS and CDR2 SASEGT. V gave up 4 bases and J gave up 2 bases; unmatched junction bases: 2. This CDR3 is CASSAGGPGNTIYF. CDR3 DNA: TGTGCCAGCAGTGCAGGGGGTCCTGGAAACACCATATATTTT.

This clone was recorded only once. The chain has TRBV29-1 and TRBJ1-1; tentative D call: TRBD1 (5 bases). This CDR3 spans 11 amino acids. Trimming removed 7 bases from V and 2 bases from J, with 8 bases in between. CDR1 and CDR2 (germline): SQVTM, ANQGSEA. CDR3 amino acids: CSAQDNTEAFF. The CDR3 nucleotides are TGCAGCGCACAGGATAACACTGAAGCTTTCTTT.

V is TRBV5-6 and J is TRBJ2-5; 11 bases fit TRBD2. The CDR3 is 17 residues long. With 4 bases clipped from V and 3 bases from J, the junction kept 11 bases outside the gene matches. Per the germline V gene, CDR1 is SGHDT and CDR2 is YYEEEE. In nucleotides, the CDR3 is TGTGCCAGCAGCGTAACCACTAGCGGGGGACAGAAAGAGACCCAGTACTTC. It is translated as CASSVTTSGGQKETQYF.

The V and J genes are TRBV14 and TRBJ1-1; D unresolved. CDR1 SGHDN and CDR2 FVKESK come from the germline V gene. This CDR3 has 12 amino acids. V gave up 5 bases and J gave up 3 bases, with 7 bases separating them. The chain's CDR3 is CASSGLHTEAFF. CDR3 coding DNA: TGTGCCAGCAGCGGGCTGCACACTGAAGCTTTCTTT.

The CDR3 here is CASSEWDSQNTTDTQYF. The CDR3, as DNA: TGTGCCAGCAGTGAATGGGACTCCCAAAACACCACAGATACGCAGTATTTT. The genes are TRBV25-1 and TRBJ2-3, with D possibly matching TRBD2 (6 bases). CDR1 and CDR2 from the germline V gene are MGHDK and SYGVNS. This CDR3 is built from 17 residues. V lost 1 base to trimming and J lost 2 bases, with 16 bases between them.

The chain carries TRBV5-6 and TRBJ2-1; maybe TRBD2 (6 bases). Germline CDR1 SGHDT, CDR2 YYEEEE. The CDR3 is made up of 18 amino acids. With 4 bases removed from V and 5 bases from J, the gap between germline ends came to 25 bases. The CDR3: CASSAGTETSGGNNEQFF. The CDR3 DNA sequence: TGTGCCAGCAGCGCAGGGACGGAGACTAGTGGGGGAAACAATGAGCAGTTCTTC.

The chain's CDR3 is CASSLARDRGYEQYF. DNA for the CDR3: TGCGCCAGCAGCTTGGCCAGGGACAGGGGATACGAGCAGTACTTC. The chain uses TRBV5-1 and TRBJ2-7; TRBD1 matches at 10 bases. Germline loops: CDR1 SGHRS, CDR2 YFSETQ. The CDR3 loop spans 15 amino acids. V shed 0 bases, J shed 4 bases, and the junction held 4 bases outside the gene matches.

This clone was seen a single time. The chain carries TRBV28 and TRBJ1-1, with a weak D call TRBD1 (6 bases). Germline loops: CDR1 MDHEN, CDR2 SYDVKM. CDR3 length: 15 residues. V lost 3 bases and J lost 3, with 14 bases in between. The CDR3 DNA is TGTGCCAGCAGTTTGAGGGGGGGGGCGGACACTGAAGCTTTCTTT. It is translated as CASSLRGGADTEAFF.

The J gene is TRBJ2-7, the V gene TRBV14; TRBD1 is a possible D gene (5 bases). Germline V gene sequence: CDR1 SGHDN, CDR2 FVKESK. The V gene lost 4 bases and the J gene lost 0 bases, with 10 bases spanning the gap. The CDR3 spans 14 residues. CDR3 region: CASSRQISSYEQYF. The CDR3 bases are TGTGCCAGCAGCCGACAGATTAGCTCCTACGAGCAGTACTTC.

The chain joins TRBV7-6 to TRBJ2-7; 7 bases are shared with TRBD2. Per germline, CDR1 SGHVS and CDR2 FNYEAQ. CDR3 length: 15 amino acids. V dropped 1 base and J dropped 6; count of bases not matched to a gene: 9. CDR3 protein: CASSLEAGSWLEQYF. The DNA for the CDR3 is TGTGCCAGCAGCTTAGAAGCGGGGTCATGGCTCGAGCAGTACTTC.

This clone was found a few times. The chain joins TRBV18 to TRBJ2-3; the D gene is possibly TRBD2 (6 bases). Between the trimmed V and J ends, which lost 3 bases and 6 bases, there was a span of 10 bases. Germline V gene data show CDR1 as KGHSH and CDR2 as LQKENI. This CDR3 has 13 amino acids. CDR3: CASSPRGEDTQYF. The CDR3 DNA reads TGTGCCAGCTCACCGCGCGGGGAGGATACGCAGTATTTT.

In this sample, this clone turned up a few times. This chain uses TRBV28 with TRBJ2-7; 7 positions agree with TRBD1. Germline trimming cut 5 bases from V and 3 bases from J; bases unmatched to any gene: 10. In germline, CDR1 is MDHEN, CDR2 SYDVKM. CDR3 length equals 15 residues. CDR3 protein: CASSRSDRPSYEQYF. Here the CDR3 DNA reads TGTGCCAGCAGTCGTTCGGACAGGCCCAGCTACGAGCAGTACTTC.

This clone was observed a single time. The V call is TRBV6-6, the J call TRBJ2-3, with D unresolved. This CDR3 is built from 15 residues. The V gene's germline CDR1 is MNHNY and CDR2 SVGAGI (reference sequence). V lost 0 bases, J lost 2 bases, and 9 bases lay in between. In DNA, the CDR3 is TGTGCCAGCAGTTACTCTACCAGCGCCACAGATACGCAGTATTTT. Its protein product is CASSYSTSATDTQYF.

The chain employs TRBV28 and TRBJ2-7; 7 bases fit TRBD1. Trimming at V came to 3 bases and at J to 1 base, leaving 12 bases not matched to a gene. Germline V CDR1 and CDR2: MDHEN, SYDVKM. The CDR3 extends over 17 amino acids. Here the CDR3 DNA reads TGTGCCAGCAGTTTCCCCCTTCCGGGACAGAAATCCTACGAGCAGTACTTC. Its translation is CASSFPLPGQKSYEQYF. Full variable domain (rest looked up from reference TRBV28 and TRBJ2-7): DVKVTQSSRYLVKRTGEKVFLECVQDMDHENMFWYRQDPGLGLRLIYFSYDVKMKEKGDIPEGYSVSREKKERFSLILESASTNQTSMYLCASSFPLPGQKSYEQYFGPGTRLTVT.